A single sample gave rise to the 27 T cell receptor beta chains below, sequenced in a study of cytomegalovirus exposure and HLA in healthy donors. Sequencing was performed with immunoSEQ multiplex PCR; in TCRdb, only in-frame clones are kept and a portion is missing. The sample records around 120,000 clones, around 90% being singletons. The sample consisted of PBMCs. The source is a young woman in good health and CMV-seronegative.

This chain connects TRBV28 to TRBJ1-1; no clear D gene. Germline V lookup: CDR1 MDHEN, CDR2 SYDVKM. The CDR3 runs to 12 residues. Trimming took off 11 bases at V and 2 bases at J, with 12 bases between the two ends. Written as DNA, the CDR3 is TGTGCCGCGGCCAGAGTTAACACTGAAGCTTTCTTT. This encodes CAAARVNTEAFF.

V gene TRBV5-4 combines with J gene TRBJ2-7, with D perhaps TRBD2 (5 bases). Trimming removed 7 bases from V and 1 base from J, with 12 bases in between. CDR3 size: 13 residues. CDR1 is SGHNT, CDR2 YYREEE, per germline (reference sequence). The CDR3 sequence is CASSPSGSYEQYF. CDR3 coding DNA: TGTGCCAGCTCTCCTTCGGGGTCCTACGAGCAGTACTTC.

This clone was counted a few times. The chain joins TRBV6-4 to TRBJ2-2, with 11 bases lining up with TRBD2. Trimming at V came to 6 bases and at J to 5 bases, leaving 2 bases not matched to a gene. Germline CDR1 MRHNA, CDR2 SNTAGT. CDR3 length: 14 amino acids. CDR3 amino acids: CASSPSGGTGELFF. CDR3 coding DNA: TGTGCCAGCAGCCCTAGCGGGGGGACCGGGGAGCTGTTTTTT.

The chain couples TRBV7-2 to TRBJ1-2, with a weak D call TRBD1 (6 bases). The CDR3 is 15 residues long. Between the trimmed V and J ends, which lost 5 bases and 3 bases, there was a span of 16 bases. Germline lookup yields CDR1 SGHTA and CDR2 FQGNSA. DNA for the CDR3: TGTGCCAGCAGCCCACCCAGGGGCGGCGACTATGGCTACACCTTC. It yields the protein CASSPPRGGDYGYTF.

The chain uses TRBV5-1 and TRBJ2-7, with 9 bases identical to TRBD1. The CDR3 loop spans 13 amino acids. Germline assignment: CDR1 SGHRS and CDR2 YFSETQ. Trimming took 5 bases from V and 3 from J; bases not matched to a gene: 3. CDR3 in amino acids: CASSTGGGYEQYF. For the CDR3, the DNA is TGCGCCAGCAGTACAGGGGGCGGCTACGAGCAGTACTTC.

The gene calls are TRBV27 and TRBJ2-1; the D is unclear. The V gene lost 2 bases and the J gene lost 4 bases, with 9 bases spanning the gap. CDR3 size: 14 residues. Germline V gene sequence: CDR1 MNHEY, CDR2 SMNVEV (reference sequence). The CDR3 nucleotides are TGTGCCAGCAGTTTACAGGTGTCTTACAATGAGCAGTTCTTC. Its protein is CASSLQVSYNEQFF.

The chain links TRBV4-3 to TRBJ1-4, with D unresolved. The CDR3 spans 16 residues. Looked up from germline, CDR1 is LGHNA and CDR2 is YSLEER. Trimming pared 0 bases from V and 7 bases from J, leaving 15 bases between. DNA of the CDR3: TGCGCCAGCAGCCAAGATTCCCGGGCGGAGGGTGAAAAACTGTTTTTT. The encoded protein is CASSQDSRAEGEKLFF.

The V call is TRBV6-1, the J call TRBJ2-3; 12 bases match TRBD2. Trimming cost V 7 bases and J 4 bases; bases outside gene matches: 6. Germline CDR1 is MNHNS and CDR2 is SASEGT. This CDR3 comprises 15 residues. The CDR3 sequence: CASTPASGGADTQYF. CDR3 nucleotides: TGTGCCAGCACCCCGGCTAGCGGGGGGGCAGATACGCAGTATTTT.

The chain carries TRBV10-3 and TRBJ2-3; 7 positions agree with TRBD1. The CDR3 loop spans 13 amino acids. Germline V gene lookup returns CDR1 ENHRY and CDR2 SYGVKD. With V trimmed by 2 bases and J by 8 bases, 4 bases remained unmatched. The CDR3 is CAISEDRVGTQYF. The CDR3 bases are TGTGCCATCAGTGAGGACAGGGTGGGTACGCAGTATTTT.

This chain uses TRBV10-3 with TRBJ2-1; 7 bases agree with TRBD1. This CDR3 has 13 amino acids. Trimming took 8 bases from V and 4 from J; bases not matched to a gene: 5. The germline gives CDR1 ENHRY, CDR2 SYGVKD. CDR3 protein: CAICRDRYNEQFF. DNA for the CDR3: TGTGCCATCTGCCGGGACAGATACAATGAGCAGTTCTTC.

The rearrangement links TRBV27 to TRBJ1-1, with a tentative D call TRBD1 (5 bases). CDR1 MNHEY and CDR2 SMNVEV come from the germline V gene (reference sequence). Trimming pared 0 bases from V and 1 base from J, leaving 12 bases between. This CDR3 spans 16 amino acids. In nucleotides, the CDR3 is TGTGCCAGCAGTTTATCAGGGGCGCGTGGGAACACTGAAGCTTTCTTT. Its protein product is CASSLSGARGNTEAFF.

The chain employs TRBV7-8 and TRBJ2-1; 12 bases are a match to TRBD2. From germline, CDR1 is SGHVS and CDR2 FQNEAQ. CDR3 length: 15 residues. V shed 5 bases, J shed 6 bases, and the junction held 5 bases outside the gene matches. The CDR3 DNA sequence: TGTGCCAGCAGCCAGCTAGCGGGAGGGTTCAATGAGCAGTTCTTC. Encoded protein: CASSQLAGGFNEQFF.

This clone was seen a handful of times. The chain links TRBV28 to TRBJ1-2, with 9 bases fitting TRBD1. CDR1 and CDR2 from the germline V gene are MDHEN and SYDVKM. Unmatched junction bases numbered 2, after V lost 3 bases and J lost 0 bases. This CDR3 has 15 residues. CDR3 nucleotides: TGTGCCAGCAGTTTGGGGACAGGGACTAACTATGGCTACACCTTC. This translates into CASSLGTGTNYGYTF.

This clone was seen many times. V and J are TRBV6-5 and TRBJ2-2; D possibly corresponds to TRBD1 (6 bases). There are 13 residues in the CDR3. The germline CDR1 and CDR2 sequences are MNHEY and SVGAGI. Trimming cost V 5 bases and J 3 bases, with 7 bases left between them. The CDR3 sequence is CASSGTYTGELFF. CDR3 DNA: TGTGCCAGCAGTGGGACATACACCGGGGAGCTGTTTTTT.

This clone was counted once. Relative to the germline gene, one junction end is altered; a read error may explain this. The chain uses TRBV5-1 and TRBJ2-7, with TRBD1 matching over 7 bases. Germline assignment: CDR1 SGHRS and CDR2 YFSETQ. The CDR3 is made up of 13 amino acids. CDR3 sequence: CASSLDRSYEQYF. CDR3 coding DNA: TGCGCCAGCAGTTTGGACAGGTCCTACGAGCAGTACTTC.

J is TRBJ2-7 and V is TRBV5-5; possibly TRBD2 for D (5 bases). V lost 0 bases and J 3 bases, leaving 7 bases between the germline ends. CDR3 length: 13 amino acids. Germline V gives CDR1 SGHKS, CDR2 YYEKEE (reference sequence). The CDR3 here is CASSLDGDYEQYF. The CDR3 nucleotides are TGTGCCAGCAGCTTGGACGGGGACTACGAGCAGTACTTC.

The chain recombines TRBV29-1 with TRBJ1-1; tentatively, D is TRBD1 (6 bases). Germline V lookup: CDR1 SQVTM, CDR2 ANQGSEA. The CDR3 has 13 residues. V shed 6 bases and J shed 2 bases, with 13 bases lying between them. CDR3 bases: TGCAGCGTGACAGGTAGACAAAACACTGAAGCTTTCTTT. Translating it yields CSVTGRQNTEAFF.

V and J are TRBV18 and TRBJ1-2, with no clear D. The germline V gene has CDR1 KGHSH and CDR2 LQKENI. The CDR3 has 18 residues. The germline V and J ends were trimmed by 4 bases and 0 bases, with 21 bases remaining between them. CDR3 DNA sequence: TGTGCCAGCTCACGGAGGCCTGTAGAGGGTGTATCTAACTATGGCTACACCTTC. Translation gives CASSRRPVEGVSNYGYTF.

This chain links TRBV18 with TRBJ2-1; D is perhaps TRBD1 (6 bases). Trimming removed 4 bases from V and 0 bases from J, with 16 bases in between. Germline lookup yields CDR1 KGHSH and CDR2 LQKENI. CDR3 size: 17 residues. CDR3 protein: CASSLESGAYSYNEQFF. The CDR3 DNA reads TGTGCCAGCTCACTAGAATCAGGGGCCTACTCCTACAATGAGCAGTTCTTC.

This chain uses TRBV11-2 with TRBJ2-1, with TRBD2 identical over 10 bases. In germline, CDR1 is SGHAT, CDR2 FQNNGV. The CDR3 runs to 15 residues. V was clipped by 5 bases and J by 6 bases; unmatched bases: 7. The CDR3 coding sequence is TGTGCCAGCAGCCCCAGCGGGGGGGCGGGCAATGAGCAGTTCTTC. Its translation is CASSPSGGAGNEQFF.

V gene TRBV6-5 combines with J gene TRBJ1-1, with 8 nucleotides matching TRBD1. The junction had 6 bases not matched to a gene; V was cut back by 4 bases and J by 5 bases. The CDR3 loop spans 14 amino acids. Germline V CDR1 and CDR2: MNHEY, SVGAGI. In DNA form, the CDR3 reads TGTGCCAGCAGTTGGTCGGACAGGGCTACTGAAGCTTTCTTT. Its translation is CASSWSDRATEAFF.

CDR3 region: CATSRDLQGTEAFF. In DNA, the CDR3 is TGTGCCACCAGCAGAGATCTACAGGGCACTGAAGCTTTCTTT. The rearrangement uses TRBV15 and TRBJ1-1, with a weak D call TRBD1 (6 bases). Germline V gene data show CDR1 as LNHNV and CDR2 as YYDKDF (reference sequence). With 0 bases removed from V and 4 bases from J, the gap between germline ends came to 9 bases. The CDR3 totals 14 residues.

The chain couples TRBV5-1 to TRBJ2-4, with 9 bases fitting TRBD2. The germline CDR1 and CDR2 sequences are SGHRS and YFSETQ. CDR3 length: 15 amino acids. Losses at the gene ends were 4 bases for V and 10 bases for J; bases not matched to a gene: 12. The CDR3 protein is CASSPGTSPHRIQYF. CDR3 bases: TGCGCCAGCAGCCCCGGGACTAGCCCCCATCGGATTCAGTACTTC.

CDR3 sequence (DNA): TGCGCCAGCAGCCAAGACTCCGGGACAGAGGACTACTACTCCTACAATGAGCAGTTCTTC. As protein: CASSQDSGTEDYYSYNEQFF. V gene TRBV4-3 combines with J gene TRBJ2-1, with D possibly matching TRBD1 (7 bases). Trimming cost V 0 bases and J 0 bases, with 21 bases left between them. The CDR3 has 20 residues. Germline CDR1 and CDR2: LGHNA and YSLEER.

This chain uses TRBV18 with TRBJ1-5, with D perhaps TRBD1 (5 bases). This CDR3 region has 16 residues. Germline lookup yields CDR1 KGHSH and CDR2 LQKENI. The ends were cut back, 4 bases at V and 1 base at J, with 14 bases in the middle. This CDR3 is CASSQGGVKSNQPQHF. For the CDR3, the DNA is TGTGCCAGCTCACAGGGAGGGGTCAAAAGCAATCAGCCCCAGCATTTT.

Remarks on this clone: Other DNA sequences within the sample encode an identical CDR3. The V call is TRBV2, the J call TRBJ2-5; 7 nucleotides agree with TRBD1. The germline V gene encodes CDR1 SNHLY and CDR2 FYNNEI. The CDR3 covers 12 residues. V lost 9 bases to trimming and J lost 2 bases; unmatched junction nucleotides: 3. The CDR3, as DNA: TGTGCCAGTATGGGACAGCAAGAGACCCAGTACTTC. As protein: CASMGQQETQYF. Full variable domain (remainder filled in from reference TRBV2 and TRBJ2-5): EPEVTQTPSHQVTQMGQEVILRCVPISNHLYFYWYRQILGQKVEFLVSFYNNEISEKSEIFDDQFSVERPDGSNFTLKIRSTKLEDSAMYFCASMGQQETQYFGPGTRLLVL.

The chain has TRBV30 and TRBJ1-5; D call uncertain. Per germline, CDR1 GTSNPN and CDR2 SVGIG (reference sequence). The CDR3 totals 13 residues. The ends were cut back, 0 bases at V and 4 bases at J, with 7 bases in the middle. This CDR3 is CAWSVGRNQPQHF. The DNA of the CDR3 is TGTGCCTGGAGTGTGGGGAGGAATCAGCCCCAGCATTTT. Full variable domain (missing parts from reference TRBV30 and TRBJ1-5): SQTIHQWPATLVQPVGSPLSLECTVEGTSNPNLYWYRQAAGRGLQLLFYSVGIGQISSEVPQNLSASRPQDRQFILSSKKLLLSDSGFYLCAWSVGRNQPQHFGDGTRLSIL.